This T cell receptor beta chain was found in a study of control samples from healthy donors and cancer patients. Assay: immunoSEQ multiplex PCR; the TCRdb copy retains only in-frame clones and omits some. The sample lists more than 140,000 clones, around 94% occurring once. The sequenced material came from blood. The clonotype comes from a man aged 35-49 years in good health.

The CDR3 sequence is CASSIGSSGTETQYF. The CDR3, as DNA: TGTGCCAGTAGTATCGGAAGTAGCGGGACCGAGACCCAGTACTTC. V and J are TRBV19 and TRBJ2-5; 8 positions match TRBD2. V shed 3 bases and J 5 bases; nucleotides not matched to a gene: 8. The CDR3 covers 15 residues. CDR1 is LNHDA, CDR2 SQIVND, per germline (reference sequence). The full variable domain, with the rest looked up from reference TRBV19 and TRBJ2-5, is DGGITQSPKYLFRKEGQNVTLSCEQNLNHDAMYWYRQDPGQGLRLIYYSQIVNDFQKGDIAEGYSVSREKKESFPLTVTSAQKNPTAFYLCASSIGSSGTETQYFGPGTRLLVL.